The next 30 T cell receptor beta chains were all read from a single sample in a study of T cell responses to AZD1222 COVID-19 vaccine. The method was immunoSEQ multiplex PCR; TCRdb's version includes in-frame clones alone and lacks a portion of them. This sample yields approximately 190,000 clones, of which more than 80% are seen a single time; 3.6% belongs to the top ten. This sample comprised peripheral blood, obtained 28 days after the second dose of the MenACWY control vaccine. The receptors come from an adult who received the MenACWY meningococcal vaccine as a control.

The table lists this clone with a count of one. The CDR3 coding sequence is TGTGCCAGCAGCCTCGCCGGGATCGGAGCTGAAGCTTTCTTT. Its protein product is CASSLAGIGAEAFF. The V call is TRBV11-1, the J call TRBJ1-1; unclear D gene. From germline, CDR1 is SGHAT and CDR2 FQDESV (reference sequence). The V end was cut by 5 bases, the J end by 6 bases, with 16 bases between. The CDR3 contains 14 residues.

The chain is built from TRBV29-1 and TRBJ1-2; 8 bases are shared with TRBD1. The CDR3 covers 13 residues. The ends lost 6 bases at V and 7 bases at J; junction bases unmatched: 10. Germline V lookup: CDR1 SQVTM, CDR2 ANQGSEA. CDR3 nucleotide sequence: TGCAGCGTATCGGACAGGGTTACCGGTGGCTACACCTTC. Its translation is CSVSDRVTGGYTF. Together with reference TRBV29-1 and TRBJ1-2, the CDR3 gives the full variable domain: SAVISQKPSRDICQRGTSLTIQCQVDSQVTMMFWYRQQPGQSLTLIATANQGSEATYESGFVIDKFPISRPNLTFSTLTVSNMSPEDSSIYLCSVSDRVTGGYTFGSGTRLTVV.

On this clone: The sample holds other DNA sequences that translate to the same CDR3. The rearrangement joins TRBV3-1 (or the pseudogene TRBV3-2) to TRBJ1-2; perhaps TRBD1 as D (6 bases). This CDR3 comprises 17 residues. V lost 4 bases, J lost 4 bases, and 22 bases lay in between. Germline V gives CDR1 LGHDT, CDR2 YNNKEL (reference sequence). In DNA form, the CDR3 reads TGTGCCAGCAGCCGAGTGAGGGTTGGGGGGCCAGTCTATGGCTACACCTTC. It codes for CASSRVRVGGPVYGYTF.

The V and J genes are TRBV5-1 and TRBJ2-7, with 14 positions matching TRBD2. The V segment lost 2 bases and the J segment 9 bases; nucleotides outside the gene matches: 4. From germline, CDR1 is SGHRS and CDR2 YFSETQ. CDR3 size: 14 residues. DNA of the CDR3: TGCGCCAGCAGCTTAAGACTAGCGGGAGGGAGGCAGTACTTC. This translates into CASSLRLAGGRQYF.

The V and J genes are TRBV9 and TRBJ1-5; 11 nucleotides agree with TRBD1. From germline, CDR1 is SGDLS and CDR2 YYNGEE. The CDR3 spans 16 residues. With 3 bases clipped from V and 2 bases from J, the junction kept 4 bases outside the gene matches. CDR3 nucleotide sequence: TGTGCCAGCAGCGCCGGGACAGGGGGGGGCAATCAGCCCCAGCATTTT. As protein: CASSAGTGGGNQPQHF. Full variable domain (remainder filled in from reference TRBV9 and TRBJ1-5): DSGVTQTPKHLITATGQRVTLRCSPRSGDLSVYWYQQSLDQGLQFLIQYYNGEERAKGNILERFSAQQFPDLHSELNLSSLELGDSALYFCASSAGTGGGNQPQHFGDGTRLSIL.

The gene calls are TRBV6-6 and TRBJ1-5; perhaps TRBD1 as D (6 bases). The CDR3 runs to 16 residues. CDR1 MNHNY and CDR2 SVGAGI come from the germline V gene (reference sequence). Trimming pared 5 bases from V and 7 bases from J, leaving 21 bases between. In DNA form, the CDR3 reads TGTGCCAGCAGTAAGGGTCGATGGGGGCAGGTACAGCCCCAGCATTTT. It translates to CASSKGRWGQVQPQHF.

The rearrangement links TRBV19 to TRBJ2-2; tentative D call: TRBD2 (5 bases). V was cut by 1 base and J by 5 bases, with 11 bases left in between. The CDR3 covers 15 residues. Germline values: CDR1 LNHDA, CDR2 SQIVND (reference sequence). CDR3 amino acids: CASSIASGSTGELFF. The CDR3 nucleotides read TGTGCCAGTAGTATAGCTTCGGGGTCAACCGGGGAGCTGTTTTTT.

The count of this clone is one. The chain couples TRBV24-1 to TRBJ2-1; the match to TRBD2 covers 7 bases. Germline V gene lookup returns CDR1 KGHDR and CDR2 SFDVKD. The CDR3 consists of 20 residues. V shed 8 bases and J 0 bases; nucleotides not matched to a gene: 21. Written as DNA, the CDR3 is TGTGCCACCACGGGGAGGGGAGGAAAGGGGCCGAAACCCTCCTACAATGAGCAGTTCTTC. Its protein product is CATTGRGGKGPKPSYNEQFF.

The rearrangement links TRBV11-2 to TRBJ2-7; D is uncertain. The CDR3 runs 14 residues. V lost 3 bases and J 6 bases, leaving 15 bases between the germline ends. Germline V gene lookup returns CDR1 SGHAT and CDR2 FQNNGV. The CDR3 here is CASSLDQSSGEQYF. DNA for the CDR3: TGTGCCAGCAGCTTGGACCAGTCATCGGGCGAGCAGTACTTC.

The chain carries TRBV7-2 and TRBJ2-3; the match to TRBD2 covers 15 bases. The length of the CDR3 is 16 residues. V dropped 4 bases and J dropped 4; count of bases not matched to a gene: 3. From germline, CDR1 is SGHTA and CDR2 FQGNSA. The CDR3 DNA follows: TGTGCCAGCAGCTCGGGACTAGCGGGAGGCGCAGATACGCAGTATTTT. The encoded protein is CASSSGLAGGADTQYF.

The rearrangement links TRBV2 to TRBJ1-1; possible D gene TRBD1, 6 bases. CDR3 length: 14 amino acids. Trimming left V 5 bases short and J 1 base short, with 11 bases between. CDR1 SNHLY and CDR2 FYNNEI come from the germline V gene. CDR3 sequence (DNA): TGTGCCAGCAGTATCAGACAGGAGAACACTGAAGCTTTCTTT. Residues: CASSIRQENTEAFF.

The CDR3 loop is CASSFSGTYGYTF. The DNA of the CDR3 is TGTGCCAGCAGCTTTTCGGGGACCTATGGCTACACCTTC. The chain links TRBV7-6 to TRBJ1-2; tentative D call: TRBD1 (5 bases). Germline V lookup: CDR1 SGHVS, CDR2 FNYEAQ. This CDR3 spans 13 amino acids. Deletions cut 3 bases from V and 4 bases from J, with 9 bases between.

The CDR3: CASSNRQIYTEAFF. DNA of the CDR3: TGTGCCAGCAGTAACCGACAGATTTACACTGAAGCTTTCTTT. The V and J genes are TRBV6-2 or TRBV6-3 and TRBJ1-1; tentatively, D is TRBD1 (5 bases). V was pared by 5 bases and J by 3 bases, with 13 bases between. The germline CDR1 and CDR2 sequences are MNHEY and SVGEGT. The CDR3 spans 14 residues.

CDR3 in amino acids: CASRGPTYEQYF. The DNA of the CDR3 is TGTGCCAGCAGGGGACCAACCTACGAGCAGTACTTC. The V call is TRBV11-1, the J call TRBJ2-7; perhaps D is TRBD1 or TRBD2 (5 bases each). Germline V gene sequence: CDR1 SGHAT, CDR2 FQDESV (reference sequence). Between the trimmed V and J ends, which lost 6 bases and 2 bases, there was a span of 8 bases. The CDR3 loop spans 12 amino acids.

The rearrangement links TRBV9 to TRBJ1-1; the D is unclear. Germline V lookup: CDR1 SGDLS, CDR2 YYNGEE. CDR3 length equals 14 residues. With 2 bases removed from V and 1 base from J, the gap between germline ends came to 9 bases. The CDR3 coding sequence is TGTGCCAGCAGCGTTTTGGACGGGAACACTGAAGCTTTCTTT. It codes for CASSVLDGNTEAFF.

The chain uses TRBV4-1 and TRBJ1-4; the D gene is possibly TRBD1 (6 bases). Trimming removed 0 bases at V and 3 bases at J, with 20 bases between. CDR3 length: 19 residues. Looked up from germline, CDR1 is MGHRA and CDR2 is YSYEKL. The CDR3 coding sequence is TGCGCCAGCAGCCAAGACGCCAAGGGGGGGCGCAGGGCTAATGAAAAACTGTTTTTT. This translates into CASSQDAKGGRRANEKLFF.

This clone was seen a few times. The chain uses TRBV24-1 and TRBJ2-1; TRBD2 matches at 15 bases. Germline CDR1 is KGHDR and CDR2 is SFDVKD. This CDR3 has 17 amino acids. V lost 1 base, J lost 4 bases, and 1 base stayed unmatched. CDR3: CATSDFGTSGRYNEQFF. The CDR3 DNA sequence: TGTGCCACCAGTGATTTCGGGACTAGCGGGAGGTACAATGAGCAGTTCTTC.

This clone was observed once. This chain connects TRBV29-1 to TRBJ2-7; D perhaps matches TRBD1 (7 bases). Per the germline V gene, CDR1 is SQVTM and CDR2 is ANQGSEA. CDR3 size: 15 residues. Trimming stripped 5 bases from V and 2 bases from J, with 19 bases between. CDR3 region: CSVSRGLAPTYEQYF. In nucleotides, the CDR3 is TGCAGCGTTTCGAGGGGGCTAGCGCCTACCTACGAGCAGTACTTC.

The chain uses TRBV3-1 (or the pseudogene TRBV3-2) and TRBJ2-5, with 10 bases that match TRBD1. V lost 3 bases and J lost 3; bases outside the gene matches: 4. This CDR3 spans 15 amino acids. Germline V gene sequence: CDR1 LGHDT, CDR2 YNNKEL (reference sequence). This chain's CDR3 is CASSHTGTGEETQYF. In DNA form, the CDR3 reads TGTGCCAGCAGCCATACCGGGACAGGGGAAGAGACCCAGTACTTC.

Here the CDR3 DNA reads TGCGCCAGCAGCCGGACAACAGCAACTGAAGCTTTCTTT. Translating it yields CASSRTTATEAFF. This chain joins TRBV5-1 and TRBJ1-1; perhaps TRBD1 as D (5 bases). This CDR3 region has 13 residues. The germline gives CDR1 SGHRS, CDR2 YFSETQ. Trimming stripped 4 bases from V and 5 bases from J, with 12 bases between.

The chain combines TRBV5-1 with TRBJ1-5; maybe TRBD1 (5 bases). The CDR3 runs to 14 residues. Germline V lookup: CDR1 SGHRS, CDR2 YFSETQ. The V and J ends lost 1 base and 7 bases respectively, with 12 bases between them. The CDR3 is CASSLLGVEQPQHF. The DNA of the CDR3 is TGCGCCAGCAGCTTGTTGGGGGTAGAGCAGCCCCAGCATTTT.

The chain joins TRBV11-2 to TRBJ2-3, with D possibly being TRBD1 or TRBD2 (5 bases each). V lost 4 bases to trimming and J lost 6 bases, with 26 bases between them. Per germline, CDR1 SGHAT and CDR2 FQNNGV. The CDR3 spans 18 residues. For the CDR3, the DNA is TGTGCCAGCAGCTGGTCTCTTTCGCGGTCGGGGCCCACGGATACGCAGTATTTT. Protein product: CASSWSLSRSGPTDTQYF.

As to this clone: The sample carries other DNA sequences with the same CDR3. The chain carries TRBV5-1 and TRBJ2-2; maybe TRBD2 (6 bases). Germline lookup yields CDR1 SGHRS and CDR2 YFSETQ. V lost 0 bases, J lost 3 bases, and 9 bases lay in between. CDR3 length: 15 residues. The CDR3 DNA reads as TGCGCCAGCAGCTTGGCAGGAGGGGACACCGGGGAGCTGTTTTTT. It encodes CASSLAGGDTGELFF.

The chain carries TRBV5-1 and TRBJ1-2; TRBD1 agrees at 8 bases. From germline, CDR1 is SGHRS and CDR2 YFSETQ. The CDR3 sequence is 16 residues long. The junction had 11 bases not matched to a gene; V was cut back by 3 bases and J by 4 bases. Here the CDR3 DNA reads TGCGCCAGCAGCTCCGGACAGGGAGGAGGCCTCTATGGCTACACCTTC. This codes for CASSSGQGGGLYGYTF.

This chain joins TRBV6-1 and TRBJ1-1; a weak D match, TRBD1 (5 bases). V lost 0 bases and J 1 base, leaving 9 bases between the germline ends. The CDR3 runs 15 residues. The germline V gene has CDR1 MNHNS and CDR2 SASEGT. CDR3 DNA sequence: TGTGCCAGCAGTGAAGCCGTTGGGACGAACACTGAAGCTTTCTTT. Residues: CASSEAVGTNTEAFF.

V and J are TRBV11-3 and TRBJ2-2; the D is unclear. This CDR3 spans 17 amino acids. Germline V gene sequence: CDR1 SGHNT, CDR2 YENEEA. The germline V and J ends were trimmed by 4 bases and 0 bases, with 15 bases remaining between them. The CDR3 nucleotides are TGTGCCAGCAGCTCCAGAAGACTGTCATCGAACACCGGGGAGCTGTTTTTT. This codes for CASSSRRLSSNTGELFF.

The genes are TRBV7-2 and TRBJ2-1; D might be TRBD1 or TRBD2, each matching 5 bases. Trimming shortened V by 5 bases and J by 4 bases, and 15 bases separated the two germline ends. Per the germline V gene, CDR1 is SGHTA and CDR2 is FQGNSA. The CDR3 has 15 amino acids. The CDR3 sequence is CASSPPMRGYNEQFF. In DNA, the CDR3 is TGTGCCAGCAGCCCTCCCATGAGGGGTTACAATGAGCAGTTCTTC.

This clone was detected once. The chain has TRBV4-3 and TRBJ2-3, with 11 bases aligning to TRBD2. This CDR3 has 15 residues. The V gene end was trimmed by 3 bases and the J gene end by 3 bases; junction bases not matched to a gene: 2. Germline V gene lookup returns CDR1 LGHNA and CDR2 YSLEER. The CDR3: CASSQASGRTDTQYF. The DNA of the CDR3 is TGCGCCAGCAGCCAGGCTAGCGGGAGGACAGATACGCAGTATTTT.

CDR3 sequence reads: CASSPLGTVYNSPLHF. The CDR3 nucleotides read TGTGCCAGCTCACCTCTTGGGACTGTTTATAATTCACCCCTCCACTTT. V usage is TRBV18 and J usage is TRBJ1-6; D is perhaps TRBD1 (5 bases). Germline CDR1 KGHSH, CDR2 LQKENI. Deletions cut 3 bases from V and 4 bases from J, with 13 bases between. This CDR3 has 16 amino acids. Full variable domain (missing parts from reference TRBV18 and TRBJ1-6): NAGVMQNPRHLVRRRGQEARLRCSPMKGHSHVYWYRQLPEEGLKFMVYLQKENIIDESGMPKERFSAEFPKEGPSILRIQQVVRGDSAAYFCASSPLGTVYNSPLHFGNGTRLTVT.

The chain couples TRBV30 to TRBJ2-1; the D is unclear. The CDR3 runs to 12 residues. The V gene's germline CDR1 is GTSNPN and CDR2 SVGIG (reference sequence). V lost 1 base, J lost 8 bases, and 9 bases lay in between. CDR3 sequence (DNA): TGTGCCTGGAGTGCAGGTGGGCATGAGCAGTTCTTC. Translating gives CAWSAGGHEQFF.